This TCR beta chain was recorded in a study of Graves' ophthalmopathy and Graves' hyperthyroidism (dated by TCRdb to the late 2010s). Background for the entire study: Peripheral blood was collected at initial diagnosis, prior to any treatment. Following sampling, methimazole starting at 30 mg daily was administered to hyperthyroidism patients, and high-dose intravenous methylprednisolone was administered to ophthalmopathy patients. To explore V-J signatures that distinguish ophthalmopathy from hyperthyroidism, a discovery set of 95 to 100 patients was enrolled, made up of approximately 45 with ophthalmopathy and roughly 57 with stable hyperthyroidism. An independent validation cohort was composed of approximately 18 hyperthyroidism patients and roughly 16 patients who later progressed from hyperthyroidism to ophthalmopathy. To tell Graves' ophthalmopathy apart from Graves' hyperthyroidism, and to predict which patients would progress to ophthalmopathy, the study relied on TCR beta repertoire signatures. The 85 to 100 discovery patients were divided at random into training and test sets in a 7:3 ratio. In total, some 130 blood samples were TCR-sequenced: 43 ophthalmopathy, approximately 75 hyperthyroidism and some 17 hyperthyroidism-to-ophthalmopathy patients. In several hyperthyroidism patients, the T-cell repertoire of thyroid tissue was compared with the T-cell repertoire of blood.

V gives up 3 bases and J gives up 2 bases, and the segment between their germline ends measures 11 bases. CDR1 and CDR2 are read off the germline V gene as MDHEN and SYDVKM. Measured from the cysteine to the phenylalanine, the CDR3 is 14 residues long. Only the CDR3 portion is preserved as DNA: 42 bases, with reading frame beginning at the first base. Study-wide findings and limitations: In validation, the model predicted ophthalmopathy progression with about 70% sensitivity and around 72% specificity; roughly eleven predicted patients were CT-confirmed with GO in a median of about 6.2 months. Most expanded thyroid clonotypes with a frequency above 0.001 also appeared in blood, which suggests that blood repertoires may reflect the immune response in the thyroid. Sample size was not statistically predetermined, and group allocation was not concealed from the investigators. In cross-validation, the 13-signature model distinguished ophthalmopathy from stable hyperthyroidism with approximately 88% sensitivity and about 84% specificity, and in the test set the corresponding values were roughly 80% and 75%.

TCR beta CDR3 regions were amplified from RNA transcripts for repertoire sequencing. A first-round RT-PCR used HTBI primers with the Qiagen OneStep RT-PCR kit, followed by a second-round multiplex PCR, size selection and purification. Sequencing of the libraries was carried out on an Illumina HiSeq2000 in paired-end mode with 100 bp reads. Per the source publication's procedure: SOAPnuke was used to process the reads, removing any read that contained adapters or uncalled bases, had a mean Phred below 15, or lacked an exact match to the constant primer or identifier. COPE v1.2.5 was used to merge the high-quality paired reads. Each unique nucleotide sequence was treated as a clonotype, and MiTCR v1.1 was used to align the clonotypes to the IMGT TRB V, D and J references. The analysis was limited to V-J combinations with a frequency above 0.0001, which together covered approximately 99% of the repertoires. A TCR clonal expansion and chaos score per V-J combination was defined as the ratio of F50 clonal expansion to chaos observed in the TCRdist matrix. Welch's t-statistics and random forest were used to narrow the features down to about a dozen V-J combinations, which were then fed into a naive Bayes classifier. The Morisita-Horn index was used to measure how similar the thyroid and blood repertoires were. TCRdb took the public reads, trimmed them with fastp at Q25, ran MiXCR for clone calling and kept in-frame beta chains. Rows merge per CDR3 protein into single entries with the most common DNA and genes. It is TCRdb's table, rather than the study itself, that gives the V and J calls and clone size. The sample table shows approximately 150,000 distinct CDR3 sequences, and under 45% are seen once. The ten largest clones represent nearly 9% of the sample.

In regard to this clonotype: Its antigen target is currently unknown. Base qualities are missing; no much larger clone stands one base away.

Patients with ophthalmopathy had moderately to severely active disease, with a Clinical Activity Score of 3 or more, a NOSPECS grade of 4 or more, and a disease duration of less than 3 months. Anyone with other autoimmune diseases, uncontrolled infections, pregnancy or lactation was excluded from the study. Diagnosis was based on clinical symptoms, serum thyroxine, TRAb, thyroid ultrasound and orbital computed tomography. Using Ficoll-Paque density gradient centrifugation, PBMCs were isolated from about 9.2 ml of fresh peripheral blood. Trizol reagent was used to extract the total RNA, and its quality was then checked on an Agilent 2100 Bioanalyzer.

This receptor was taken from a young man with Graves' ophthalmopathy. Donor details come from another sample of the same person, matched by shared clones. The chain joins TRBV28 to TRBJ2-7; TRBD1 could be the D gene, as 6 bases match. The material sequenced was peripheral blood. Read as DNA, the sequence is TGTGCCAGCAGTTTTTTGGACAGCCCCTACGAGCAGTACTTC. It is translated as CASSFLDSPYEQYF.